This entry lists 10 T cell receptor beta chains sequenced from one sample in a study of OX40 agonist ivuxolimab in advanced cancers. Sequenced by immunoSEQ multiplex PCR; TCRdb stores in-frame clones only, minus some. The table shows tens of thousands of clones, with about 90% occurring only once. Specimen: CD4+ or CD8+ T cells sorted from blood, collected in a trial of the OX40 agonist ivuxolimab. These TCRs come from an adult with an advanced solid tumor such as melanoma, head and neck, liver or kidney cancer.

The V and J genes are TRBV30 and TRBJ1-2; 7 bases are shared with TRBD1. After removal of 3 bases from V and 4 bases from J, the junction contained 5 bases not matched to a gene. The V gene's germline CDR1 is GTSNPN and CDR2 SVGIG (reference sequence). The CDR3 spans 13 residues. CDR3 amino acids: CAWRPQGRYGYTF. Here the CDR3 DNA reads TGTGCCTGGAGGCCACAGGGGCGCTATGGCTACACCTTC.

This clone turned up a few times. V and J are TRBV18 and TRBJ1-2; 9 bases are shared with TRBD1. Trimming took 4 bases from V and 8 from J; bases not matched to a gene: 8. Germline-derived CDR1 and CDR2 are KGHSH and LQKENI. This CDR3 comprises 14 residues. The CDR3, as DNA: TGTGCCAGCTCACGGACAGGGGTCGAGGAGGGCTACACCTTC. This translates into CASSRTGVEEGYTF.

As regards this clone: Distinct nucleotide sequences in the sample also encode this CDR3. CDR3 sequence: CASSLGGQNTEAFF. The CDR3 region has the DNA TGCGCCAGCAGCTTGGGGGGACAGAACACTGAAGCTTTCTTT. The J gene is TRBJ1-1, the V gene TRBV5-1; D perhaps matches TRBD1 (6 bases). V lost 0 bases and J 1 base, leaving 7 bases between the germline ends. This CDR3 region has 14 residues. Germline values: CDR1 SGHRS, CDR2 YFSETQ.

There are a few counts of this clone. The chain combines TRBV6-1 with TRBJ1-2, with D possibly matching TRBD1 (6 bases). This CDR3 region has 15 residues. Germline CDR1 is MNHNS and CDR2 is SASEGT. Trimming pared 0 bases from V and 7 bases from J, leaving 15 bases between. The CDR3 coding sequence is TGTGCCAGCAGTGAAGCGCGGGCAGGGGTGGGTGGCTACACCTTC. Its protein product is CASSEARAGVGGYTF.

In its sample, this clone was seen a few times. This chain joins TRBV11-2 and TRBJ2-1; 7 positions match TRBD1. The CDR3 spans 14 residues. CDR1 SGHAT and CDR2 FQNNGV come from the germline V gene. The trim removed 6 bases at V and 9 bases at J, leaving 11 bases unmatched. This chain's CDR3 is CASRATGLQSEQFF. CDR3 nucleotide sequence: TGTGCCAGCAGGGCGACAGGGTTACAAAGTGAGCAGTTCTTC.

The gene calls are TRBV29-1 and TRBJ2-5, with 9 positions matching TRBD1. CDR1 and CDR2 (germline): SQVTM, ANQGSEA. The CDR3 spans 12 residues. Trimming at V came to 7 bases and at J to 3 bases, leaving 3 bases not matched to a gene. This chain's CDR3 is CSAGQGKETQYF. As DNA, the CDR3 is TGCAGCGCAGGACAGGGGAAAGAGACCCAGTACTTC.

Only one count was recorded for this clone. The chain carries TRBV6-1 and TRBJ1-6; 8 bases agree with TRBD1. The junction had 2 bases not matched to a gene; V was cut back by 4 bases and J by 3 bases. The germline gives CDR1 MNHNS, CDR2 SASEGT. This CDR3 has 15 amino acids. The CDR3 sequence: CASSARGHYNSPLHF. The CDR3 nucleotides are TGTGCCAGCAGTGCCAGGGGGCACTATAATTCACCCCTCCACTTT.

As concerns this clone: Distinct nucleotide sequences in the sample also encode this CDR3. V gene TRBV6-1 combines with J gene TRBJ1-6; D might be TRBD1 (5 bases). The CDR3 sequence is 14 residues long. Germline CDR1 and CDR2: MNHNS and SASEGT. V was pared by 6 bases and J by 4 bases, with 10 bases between. CDR3 loop: CASRGTQYNSPLHF. The CDR3 nucleotides are TGTGCCAGCAGGGGGACTCAATATAATTCACCCCTCCACTTT.

This clone showed up just a few times. The genes are TRBV28 and TRBJ2-7; D may match TRBD1 or TRBD2 (5 bases each). Germline lookup yields CDR1 MDHEN and CDR2 SYDVKM. The CDR3 consists of 11 residues. Trimming removed 6 bases from V and 3 bases from J, with 6 bases in between. The CDR3 loop is CASRRGYEQYF. In DNA, the CDR3 is TGTGCCAGCAGGAGGGGCTACGAGCAGTACTTC.

V is TRBV6-5 and J is TRBJ1-1, with a possible D match to TRBD1 (5 bases). Germline values: CDR1 MNHEY, CDR2 SVGAGI. Trimming removed 5 bases from V and 1 base from J, with 14 bases in between. The CDR3 consists of 15 residues. The CDR3 loop reads CASSPPGRQNTEAFF. CDR3 nucleotide sequence: TGTGCCAGCAGTCCTCCGGGACGGCAGAACACTGAAGCTTTCTTT.